The 17 T cell receptor beta chains below were found in one sample sequenced in a study of blood T cell repertoires in COVID-19. Some clones are missing from TCRdb's copy, which holds only in-frame ones; the method was immunoSEQ multiplex PCR. In the table there are some 100,000 clones, almost 95% of which are singletons. Sequenced sample: peripheral blood. The receptors shown here come from a woman aged 55-70 years with active COVID-19.

The count of this clone is one. The V call is TRBV11-2, the J call TRBJ1-1; TRBD1 matches 8 bases. From germline, CDR1 is SGHAT and CDR2 FQNNGV. The CDR3 has 14 residues. V dropped 2 bases and J dropped 6; count of bases not matched to a gene: 5. Here the CDR3 DNA reads TGTGCCAGCAGCTTAACAGGGGGAGCCCCTGAAGCTTTCTTT. Translating gives CASSLTGGAPEAFF. Filled out from reference TRBV11-2 and TRBJ1-1, the complete variable domain reads EAGVAQSPRYKIIEKRQSVAFWCNPISGHATLYWYQQILGQGPKLLIQFQNNGVVDDSQLPKDRFSAERLKGVDSTLKIQPAKLEDSAVYLCASSLTGGAPEAFFGQGTRLTVV.

The chain joins TRBV11-2 to TRBJ2-1, with 9 bases aligning to TRBD2. The length of the CDR3 is 15 residues. Germline lookup yields CDR1 SGHAT and CDR2 FQNNGV. V shed 6 bases and J 6 bases; nucleotides not matched to a gene: 9. The CDR3 DNA reads TGTGCCAGCAGTCCCTCGCGGGGGGGCGTCAATGAGCAGTTCTTC. This gives the protein CASSPSRGGVNEQFF.

There are a few counts of this clone. J is TRBJ2-7 and V is TRBV19; 9 nucleotides line up with TRBD1. The length of the CDR3 is 13 residues. V lost 9 bases, J lost 4 bases, and 7 bases stayed unmatched. CDR1 is LNHDA, CDR2 SQIVND, per germline (reference sequence). The CDR3 is CASRGTGSYEQYF. Written as DNA, the CDR3 is TGTGCCAGCCGCGGGACAGGGTCTTACGAGCAGTACTTC.

J is TRBJ1-1 and V is TRBV5-1; D is possibly TRBD1 (6 bases). CDR1 is SGHRS and CDR2 is YFSETQ in the germline V gene. With 2 bases removed from V and 6 bases from J, the gap between germline ends came to 14 bases. The length of the CDR3 is 14 residues. The CDR3 sequence: CASSFAERGSEAFF. The CDR3, as DNA: TGCGCCAGCAGCTTCGCGGAGAGGGGGTCTGAAGCTTTCTTT.

The chain's CDR3 is CASSRSGTGENSPYEQYF. The CDR3 coding sequence is TGCGCCAGCAGCAGATCCGGGACAGGGGAAAATAGTCCCTACGAGCAGTACTTC. This sequence joins TRBV4-1 and TRBJ2-7; the match to TRBD1 covers 10 bases. CDR3 length equals 18 residues. CDR1 and CDR2 from the germline V gene are MGHRA and YSYEKL. The trim removed 5 bases at V and 2 bases at J, leaving 15 bases unmatched.

V is TRBV15 and J is TRBJ1-1; D gene ambiguous. With 1 base removed from V and 0 bases from J, the gap between germline ends came to 9 bases. This CDR3 is built from 15 residues. Germline loops: CDR1 LNHNV, CDR2 YYDKDF (reference sequence). The CDR3 nucleotides are TGTGCCACCAGCAGAGCGTACAGCATGAACACTGAAGCTTTCTTT. It yields the protein CATSRAYSMNTEAFF.

The chain combines TRBV2 with TRBJ2-1, with TRBD2 identical over 11 bases. Losses at the gene ends were 1 base for V and 4 bases for J; bases not matched to a gene: 3. Per the germline V gene, CDR1 is SNHLY and CDR2 is FYNNEI. CDR3 size: 16 residues. The CDR3 is CASSEGTSGPYNEQFF. The CDR3 region has the DNA TGTGCCAGCAGTGAAGGGACTAGCGGGCCGTACAATGAGCAGTTCTTC.

The chain employs TRBV29-1 and TRBJ1-2; D is unclear. Germline assignment: CDR1 SQVTM and CDR2 ANQGSEA. CDR3 length: 11 residues. V lost 3 bases and J lost 4, with 6 bases in between. The CDR3 DNA is TGCAGCGTTGACGGCGGCTATGGCTACACCTTC. Amino acids: CSVDGGYGYTF.

This clone was counted a few times. V and J are TRBV9 and TRBJ1-4; TRBD1 agrees at 10 bases. J gave up 8 bases and V 3 bases, and 7 bases lay outside the gene matches. The CDR3 runs to 15 residues. The germline V gene has CDR1 SGDLS and CDR2 YYNGEE. The CDR3 nucleotides are TGTGCCAGCAGCGCCAAGACAGGGGGCAGGGAAAAACTGTTTTTT. Translation gives CASSAKTGGREKLFF.

The J gene is TRBJ1-5, the V gene TRBV2; D might be TRBD1 (5 bases). The CDR3 is made up of 14 amino acids. V was trimmed by 3 bases and J by 2 bases, leaving 8 bases between them. The germline V gene encodes CDR1 SNHLY and CDR2 FYNNEI. CDR3 residues: CASSDQGGNQPQHF. CDR3 DNA sequence: TGTGCCAGCAGTGATCAGGGTGGCAATCAGCCCCAGCATTTT.

This chain connects TRBV18 to TRBJ1-2, with 7 bases identical to TRBD1. The V segment lost 2 bases and the J segment 4 bases; nucleotides outside the gene matches: 7. This CDR3 is built from 15 residues. Germline V gives CDR1 KGHSH, CDR2 LQKENI. The CDR3 nucleotides are TGTGCCAGCTCACCAGGGCAGGGGGTGACCTATGGCTACACCTTC. It encodes CASSPGQGVTYGYTF.

The table lists this clone with a few counts. The chain employs TRBV11-2 and TRBJ1-1, with a tentative D call TRBD1 (5 bases). CDR3 length: 16 residues. Germline V gene lookup returns CDR1 SGHAT and CDR2 FQNNGV. With 1 base removed from V and 1 base from J, the gap between germline ends came to 13 bases. The CDR3 DNA reads TGTGCCAGCAGCTTAGTGCCCGGACACAAGAACACTGAAGCTTTCTTT. It is translated as CASSLVPGHKNTEAFF.

The chain recombines TRBV5-8 with TRBJ2-7; a weak D match, TRBD1 (6 bases). This CDR3 region has 16 residues. Germline V gene sequence: CDR1 SGHTS, CDR2 YDEGEE. The V end lost 3 bases, the J end lost 4 bases, and 20 bases lay between the germline ends. CDR3 amino acids: CASSYMIGTLLYEQYF. The CDR3 DNA reads as TGTGCCAGCAGCTACATGATCGGGACACTATTGTACGAGCAGTACTTC. Variable domain in full (rest from reference TRBV5-8 and TRBJ2-7): EAGVTQSPTHLIKTRGQQATLRCSPISGHTSVYWYQQALGLGLQFLLWYDEGEERNRGNFPPRFSGRQFPNYSSELNVNALELEDSALYLCASSYMIGTLLYEQYFGPGTRLTVT.

As DNA, the CDR3 is TGTGCCAGCAGCTCGACGGGGCCTGAAACAGGGCTCCATGGCTACACCTTC. This codes for CASSSTGPETGLHGYTF. The chain uses TRBV7-2 and TRBJ1-2, with D maybe TRBD1 (6 bases). Germline lookup yields CDR1 SGHTA and CDR2 FQGNSA. The V end lost 4 bases, the J end lost 6 bases, and 24 bases lay between the germline ends. The CDR3 consists of 17 residues.

The V and J genes are TRBV19 and TRBJ1-2, with 11 positions matching TRBD1. V trimming: 5 bases; J trimming: 2 bases; junction bases outside the gene matches: 1. CDR1 is LNHDA, CDR2 SQIVND, per germline (reference sequence). CDR3 length: 14 residues. The CDR3 reads CASSRTGGNYGYTF. For the CDR3, the DNA is TGTGCCAGTAGTCGGACAGGGGGCAACTATGGCTACACCTTC.

The gene calls are TRBV6-1 and TRBJ1-1; D remains unclear. The CDR3 is made up of 14 amino acids. The V and J ends lost 1 base and 1 base respectively, with 7 bases between them. The germline V gene has CDR1 MNHNS and CDR2 SASEGT. The CDR3 spells CASSEGGGNTEAFF. CDR3 DNA sequence: TGTGCCAGCAGTGAAGGGGGAGGGAACACTGAAGCTTTCTTT.

This clone appeared a single time. This chain links TRBV5-1 with TRBJ1-2, with D perhaps TRBD1 (6 bases). There are 15 residues in the CDR3. Trimming shortened V by 4 bases and J by 2 bases, and 15 bases separated the two germline ends. CDR1 is SGHRS and CDR2 is YFSETQ in the germline V gene. CDR3 nucleotides: TGCGCCAGCAGCCCAGGACCAGGGGAAAACTATGGCTACACCTTC. Translated, it gives CASSPGPGENYGYTF.